This T cell receptor beta chain originates from a study of T cells after yellow fever vaccination. With respect to this clonotype: Its specificity is unknown.

TCR cDNA, made by 5'RACE template switching, carried an added universal primer site and UMIs. MiXCR, run by TCRdb on the 5' RACE reads, gives a single entry per CDR3 protein. The sample lists under 700,000 distinct CDR3 sequences, about 15% occurring once. Study-level results: Peaking faster, on day 5 versus 15, the secondary response was nonetheless weaker. Clonotype sharing between CD4 and CD8 compartments was small. One caveat is that FACS-sorted repertoires could contain abundant clonotypes contaminating from the bulk population.

This receptor was identified in a man younger than 30 who received the YFV17D yellow fever vaccine. Sequenced material: PBMCs, taken less than 6 days after the first yellow fever vaccination.

CDR3: CASTTVWVSNEQFF. In DNA form, the CDR3 reads TGTGCCAGCACCACGGTCTGGGTTTCCAATGAGCAGTTCTTC. The chain employs TRBV6-2 or TRBV6-3 and TRBJ2-1; D not resolved. Germline CDR1 is MNHEY and CDR2 is SVGEGT. Trimming removed 7 bases from V and 6 bases from J, with 16 bases in between. CDR3 length: 14 residues.